Listed below are T cell receptor beta chains from one sample, sequenced in a study of cytomegalovirus exposure and HLA in healthy donors. Sequencing was performed with immunoSEQ multiplex PCR; in TCRdb, only in-frame clones are kept and a portion is missing. The data contain 120,000 to 150,000 clones, roughly 76% of them singletons. Specimen: PBMCs. The receptors derive from a woman aged 25 to 39 in good health and CMV-seronegative. Both conserved end residues are part of each CDR3. The listing skips clone size in some rows; elsewhere it reads once, few, many or a size class.

cdr3_aa clone_size v_call
CASSQDRELANTGELFF - TRBV4-1
CASSPLLAGASGELFF few TRBV6-6
CASSLGQSSYEQYF once TRBV5-1
CASSAGPSSGNTIYF - TRBV7-7
CASSPLPGTSEDTGELFF once TRBV28
CASSLRSSGIFFETQYF - TRBV7-8
CASSLVLGFRDYNSPLHF - TRBV7-8
CASRSLSAGYTF - TRBV28
CASAGWSTDTQYF - TRBV7-2
CASSGRDRGSGANVLTF - TRBV7-9
CASSLRRGLRGTGELFF - TRBV27
CASSPGLAGVADTQYF - TRBV2
CATSRDRLGYEQYF - TRBV15
CASSPSWGVAGTPYEQYF - TRBV5-6
CASSTRTGGAYEQYF - TRBV7-2
CASSDWDRGREQYF once TRBV6-1